What follows is one T cell receptor beta chain and its context. Measured with immunoSEQ multiplex PCR; TCRdb has only the in-frame clones, and not every one. Among roughly 59,000 clones, about 93% were seen once, and the ten largest hold approximately 3.4%. This entry comes from a study of T cell changes during pregnancy in multiple sclerosis. Germline CDR1 and CDR2: LGHNT and FRNRAP. V was pared by 4 bases and J by 0 bases, with 12 bases of the junction left unmatched. This CDR3 spans 21 amino acids. The chain links TRBV12-5 to TRBJ2-1; 16 bases fit TRBD2. This TCR was sampled from a female donor with multiple sclerosis, enrolled in a pregnancy study. Source: CD8+ T cells from peripheral blood mononuclear cells, taken in the second trimester of pregnancy. Here the CDR3 DNA reads TGTGCTAGTGGTTATATTACCGGGACTAGCGGGAGGGTGAGCTCCTACAATGAGCAGTTCTTC. Protein sequence: CASGYITGTSGRVSSYNEQFF. Drawing the rest from reference TRBV12-5 and TRBJ2-1, the complete variable domain is DARVTQTPRHKVTEMGQEVTMRCQPILGHNTVFWYRQTMMQGLELLAYFRNRAPLDDSGMPKDRFSAEMPDATLATLKIQPSEPRDSAVYFCASGYITGTSGRVSSYNEQFFGPGTRLTVL.